The 23 T cell receptor beta chains listed next were all sequenced from one sample in a study of T cell repertoires in cytomegalovirus infection. TCRdb independently ran MiXCR on the reads; one entry per CDR3 protein. The sample yields around 180,000 distinct CDR3 sequences, under 30% seen once. The specimen was PBMCs. These receptors were collected from a human donor in good health (CMV status not recorded). Some clones in this sample may be carry-over from other donors' samples.

This clonotype showed up just a few times. The rearrangement links TRBV2 to TRBJ1-4, with D unclear. V lost 6 bases to trimming and J lost 8 bases, with 16 bases between them. The CDR3 sequence is 14 residues long. Germline V gene lookup returns CDR1 SNHLY and CDR2 FYNNEI. The CDR3: CASRSPIWREKLFF. CDR3 in DNA: TGTGCCAGCAGGAGCCCCATATGGCGAGAAAAACTGTTTTTT. The complete variable domain, with remaining parts taken from reference TRBV2 and TRBJ1-4, reads EPEVTQTPSHQVTQMGQEVILRCVPISNHLYFYWYRQILGQKVEFLVSFYNNEISEKSEIFDDQFSVERPDGSNFTLKIRSTKLEDSAMYFCASRSPIWREKLFFGSGTQLSVL.

CDR3 amino acids: CASIRRTYSEAEQYF. CDR3 DNA: TGTGCCAGCATAAGGAGGACGTACTCTGAGGCCGAGCAGTACTTC. The genes are TRBV2 and TRBJ2-7, with TRBD2 as a possible D gene (5 bases). Germline CDR1 and CDR2: SNHLY and FYNNEI. There are 15 residues in the CDR3. V was trimmed by 7 bases and J by 6 bases, leaving 22 bases between them.

Concerning this clonotype itself: One junction end does not reproduce the germline sequence, and a read error may be involved. For the CDR3, the DNA is TGTGCTAGCAGCTCGGGACAGTCGGAGACCCAGTACTTC. Protein: CASSSGQSETQYF. The V gene is TRBV7-7, the J gene TRBJ2-5, with TRBD1 matching 7 bases. Germline loops: CDR1 SSHAT, CDR2 FNYEAQ (reference sequence). This CDR3 spans 13 amino acids.

This clonotype was counted only a few times. CDR3 in DNA: TGTGCCAGCAGCTTCGGACAGGGCCAATACGAGCAGTACTTC. It is translated as CASSFGQGQYEQYF. V usage is TRBV5-6 and J usage is TRBJ2-7; 8 nucleotides align to TRBD1. Germline loops: CDR1 SGHDT, CDR2 YYEEEE. The V segment lost 2 bases and the J segment 4 bases; nucleotides outside the gene matches: 5. The length of the CDR3 is 14 residues.

The CDR3 protein is CASNPRTSAYEQYF. DNA for the CDR3: TGTGCCAGCAACCCACGGACGTCCGCCTACGAGCAGTACTTC. This chain joins TRBV9 and TRBJ2-7; D gene unclear. The V gene lost 6 bases and the J gene lost 2 bases, with 15 bases spanning the gap. The CDR3 is 14 amino acids. The germline CDR1 and CDR2 sequences are SGDLS and YYNGEE.

This clonotype was counted only a few times. This chain uses TRBV7-2 with TRBJ1-1; D remains unclear. Trimming left V 3 bases short and J 6 bases short, with 23 bases between. The CDR3 contains 17 residues. From germline, CDR1 is SGHTA and CDR2 FQGNSA. The CDR3 is CASSLRALTLGKAEAFF. The DNA of the CDR3 is TGTGCCAGCAGCTTGAGAGCGTTAACCCTCGGAAAAGCTGAAGCTTTCTTT.

This chain joins TRBV30 and TRBJ1-2, with D tentatively TRBD1 (6 bases). Trimming removed 3 bases at V and 0 bases at J, with 14 bases between. The CDR3 consists of 15 residues. CDR1 and CDR2 (germline): GTSNPN, SVGIG (reference sequence). The CDR3 region has the DNA TGTGCCTGGAGCGTCAGGGGAGCTCCTAACTATGGCTACACCTTC. It encodes CAWSVRGAPNYGYTF.

The V call is TRBV5-4, the J call TRBJ1-2; D call uncertain. Germline V gene sequence: CDR1 SGHNT, CDR2 YYREEE (reference sequence). This CDR3 has 15 amino acids. V lost 4 bases, J lost 0 bases, and 13 bases lay in between. This CDR3 is CASSLNILSNYGYTF. DNA of the CDR3: TGTGCCAGCAGCCTAAACATCCTTTCTAACTATGGCTACACCTTC. Drawing the rest from reference TRBV5-4 and TRBJ1-2, the complete variable domain is ETGVTQSPTHLIKTRGQQVTLRCSSQSGHNTVSWYQQALGQGPQFIFQYYREEENGRGNFPPRFSGLQFPNYSSELNVNALELDDSALYLCASSLNILSNYGYTFGSGTRLTVV.

V and J are TRBV11-2 and TRBJ1-2; possible D gene TRBD1, 5 bases. The CDR3 runs 14 residues. Germline CDR1 and CDR2: SGHAT and FQNNGV. Trimming stripped 6 bases from V and 0 bases from J, with 11 bases between. CDR3 loop: CASSFGTANYGYTF. The CDR3 coding sequence is TGTGCCAGCAGTTTCGGGACGGCTAACTATGGCTACACCTTC.

This clonotype occurred many times. V is TRBV7-8 and J is TRBJ1-1, with D perhaps TRBD1 (5 bases). Germline V gene lookup returns CDR1 SGHVS and CDR2 FQNEAQ. The length of the CDR3 is 13 residues. Deletions cut 5 bases from V and 2 bases from J, with 9 bases between. The CDR3 coding sequence is TGTGCCAGCAGCCGGGGGTCAAACACTGAAGCTTTCTTT. Translation: CASSRGSNTEAFF.

A few counts support this clonotype. The rearrangement uses TRBV20-1 and TRBJ1-5, with TRBD1 matching 8 bases. CDR3 length: 16 residues. The junction had 5 bases not matched to a gene; V was cut back by 1 base and J by 0 bases. Germline values: CDR1 DFQATT, CDR2 SNEGSKA (reference sequence). The CDR3 here is CSARAGGQYSNQPQHF. As DNA, the CDR3 is TGCAGTGCTAGAGCAGGGGGCCAGTATAGCAATCAGCCCCAGCATTTT.

The V gene is TRBV20-1, the J gene TRBJ2-3; perhaps D is TRBD1 or TRBD2 (6 bases each). CDR3 length: 15 amino acids. The V end was cut by 3 bases, the J end by 5 bases, with 18 bases between. The V gene's germline CDR1 is DFQATT and CDR2 SNEGSKA (reference sequence). The CDR3 protein is CSASDDGGLQDTQYF. CDR3 bases: TGCAGTGCTAGTGACGACGGGGGCCTCCAAGATACGCAGTATTTT.

This clonotype has a count of ten or more. This chain links TRBV7-2 with TRBJ1-1; D remains ambiguous. The CDR3 spans 14 residues. V lost 5 bases and J 2 bases, leaving 12 bases between the germline ends. Per germline, CDR1 SGHTA and CDR2 FQGNSA. CDR3: CASSEGQANTEAFF. CDR3 bases: TGTGCCAGCAGCGAAGGGCAGGCCAACACTGAAGCTTTCTTT.

In its sample, this clonotype was seen a few times. The V call is TRBV12-3 or TRBV12-4, the J call TRBJ1-1; D call uncertain. V dropped 2 bases and J dropped 1 base, with 11 bases sitting between them. CDR3 size: 15 residues. CDR3 sequence reads: CASSLRRVSNTEAFF. The CDR3 DNA reads as TGTGCCAGCAGTTTAAGGAGGGTATCGAACACTGAAGCTTTCTTT.

Comment on this clonotype: A read error may explain this, as a much larger clone is one base away. The rearrangement uses TRBV2 and TRBJ2-2, with TRBD2 matching over 8 bases. The CDR3 sequence is 14 residues long. Germline CDR1 and CDR2: SNHLY and FYNNEI. CDR3 DNA: TGTGCCAGCAGTGAAGCGCGGGGGGCCGGGGTGCTGTTTTTT. This gives the protein CASSEARGAGVLFF.

The V call is TRBV11-2, the J call TRBJ1-4; D gene uncertain. The ends were cut back, 0 bases at V and 3 bases at J, with 8 bases in the middle. The CDR3 totals 15 residues. Germline CDR1 is SGHAT and CDR2 is FQNNGV. The CDR3 region is CASSLDRRANEKLFF. CDR3 DNA sequence: TGTGCCAGCAGCTTAGATCGGAGGGCTAATGAAAAACTGTTTTTT.

A note on this clonotype: This may come from a read error, since a much larger clone is one base off. The chain uses TRBV7-2 and TRBJ2-7; possible D gene TRBD2, 6 bases. The CDR3 has 13 amino acids. The germline gives CDR1 SGHTA, CDR2 FQGNSA. The CDR3: CGSSPSVSYEQYF. Written as DNA, the CDR3 is TGTGGCAGCAGCCCTAGCGTCTCCTACGAGCAGTACTTC.

Notes on this clonotype: This may come from a read error, since a much larger clone is one base off. V gene TRBV12-3 or TRBV12-4 combines with J gene TRBJ2-3, with a possible D match to TRBD2 (6 bases). The CDR3 runs to 12 residues. CDR3 in amino acids: CASSMRTTLQNF. CDR3 nucleotide sequence: TGTGCCAGCAGTATGCGGACTACTCTGCAGAATTTT.

This clonotype was seen more than once but under ten times. This sequence joins TRBV11-3 and TRBJ2-1, with 7 bases matching TRBD1. Germline CDR1 SGHNT, CDR2 YENEEA. V lost 5 bases, J lost 7 bases, and 8 bases stayed unmatched. The CDR3 sequence is 14 residues long. CDR3 region: CASSPGQEGNEQFF. The CDR3 region has the DNA TGTGCCAGCAGCCCCGGACAGGAAGGGAATGAGCAGTTCTTC.

This clonotype was picked up a small number of times. The chain combines TRBV7-9 with TRBJ1-5; perhaps TRBD1 as D (6 bases). The CDR3 is made up of 15 amino acids. CDR1 is SEHNR and CDR2 is FQNEAQ in the germline V gene (reference sequence). V dropped 5 bases and J dropped 2 bases, with 13 bases sitting between them. The CDR3 sequence is CASSAQGMRNQPQHF. The CDR3 bases are TGTGCCAGCAGCGCACAGGGTATGCGCAATCAGCCCCAGCATTTT.

There are many counts of this clonotype. V is TRBV12-3 or TRBV12-4 and J is TRBJ2-1, with a tentative D call TRBD1 (6 bases). V was trimmed by 7 bases and J by 13 bases, leaving 20 bases between them. The CDR3 spans 13 residues. The CDR3 DNA follows: TGTGCCAGCACCGAGACAATTCAGGGGATCCAGTTCTTC. As protein: CASTETIQGIQFF.

This clonotype came up a few times. The J gene is TRBJ1-1, the V gene TRBV12-3 or TRBV12-4; 8 positions agree with TRBD1. The length of the CDR3 is 14 residues. After removal of 5 bases from V and 4 bases from J, the junction contained 6 bases not matched to a gene. The CDR3 spells CASSLRQGSTEAFF. CDR3 nucleotides: TGTGCCAGCAGTCTTAGACAGGGGAGCACTGAAGCTTTCTTT.

This clonotype was observed at least ten times. The rearrangement uses TRBV20-1 and TRBJ1-4, with 7 bases lining up with TRBD1. Germline trimming cut 0 bases from V and 7 bases from J; bases unmatched to any gene: 2. CDR1 and CDR2 (germline): DFQATT, SNEGSKA (reference sequence). This CDR3 region has 13 residues. The CDR3 spells CSARDYRGEKLFF. CDR3 nucleotides: TGCAGTGCTAGAGATTACAGGGGTGAAAAACTGTTTTTT.